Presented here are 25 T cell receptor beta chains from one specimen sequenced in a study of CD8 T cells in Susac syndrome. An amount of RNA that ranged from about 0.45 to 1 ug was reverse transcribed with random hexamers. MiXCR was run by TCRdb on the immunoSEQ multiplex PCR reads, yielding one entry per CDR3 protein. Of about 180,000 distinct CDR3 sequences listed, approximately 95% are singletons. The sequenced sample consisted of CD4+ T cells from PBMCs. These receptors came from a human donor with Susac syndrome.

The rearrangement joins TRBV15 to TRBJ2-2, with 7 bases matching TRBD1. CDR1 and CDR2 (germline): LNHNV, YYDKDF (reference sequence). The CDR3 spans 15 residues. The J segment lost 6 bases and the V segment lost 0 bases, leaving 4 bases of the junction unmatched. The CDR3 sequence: CATSRDLTGAGELFF. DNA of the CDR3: TGTGCCACCAGCAGAGATCTAACAGGGGCCGGGGAGCTGTTTTTT.

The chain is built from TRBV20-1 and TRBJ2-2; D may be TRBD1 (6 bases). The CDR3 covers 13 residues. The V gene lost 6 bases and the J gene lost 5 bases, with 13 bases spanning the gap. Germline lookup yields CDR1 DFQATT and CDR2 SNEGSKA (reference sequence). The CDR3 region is CSAHRDPTGELFF. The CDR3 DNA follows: TGCAGTGCCCACAGGGACCCGACCGGGGAGCTGTTTTTT.

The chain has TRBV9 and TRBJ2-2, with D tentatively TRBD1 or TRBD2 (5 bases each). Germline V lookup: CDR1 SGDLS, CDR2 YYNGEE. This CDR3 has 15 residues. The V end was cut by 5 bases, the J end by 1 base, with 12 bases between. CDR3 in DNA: TGTGCCAGCAGACCGGGACGGGTGAACACCGGGGAGCTGTTTTTT. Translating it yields CASRPGRVNTGELFF.

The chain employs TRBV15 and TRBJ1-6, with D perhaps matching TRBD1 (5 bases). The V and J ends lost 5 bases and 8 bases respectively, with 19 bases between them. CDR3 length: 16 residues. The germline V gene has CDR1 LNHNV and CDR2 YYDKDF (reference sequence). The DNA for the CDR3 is TGTGCCACCAGCGGATTGGGACGGCTAGGGGATTCACCCCTCCACTTT. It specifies CATSGLGRLGDSPLHF.

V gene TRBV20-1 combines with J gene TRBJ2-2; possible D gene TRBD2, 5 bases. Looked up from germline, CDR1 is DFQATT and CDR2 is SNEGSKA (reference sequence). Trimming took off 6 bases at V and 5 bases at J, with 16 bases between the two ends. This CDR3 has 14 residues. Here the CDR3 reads CSASKGVGTGELFF. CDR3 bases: TGCAGTGCCAGCAAGGGAGTTGGGACCGGGGAGCTGTTTTTT.

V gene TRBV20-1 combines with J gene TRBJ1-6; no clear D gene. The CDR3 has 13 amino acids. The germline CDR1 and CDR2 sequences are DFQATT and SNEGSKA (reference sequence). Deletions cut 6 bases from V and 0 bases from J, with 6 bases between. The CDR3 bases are TGCAGTGCCCGCTACTCCTATAATTCACCCCTCCACTTT. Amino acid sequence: CSARYSYNSPLHF.

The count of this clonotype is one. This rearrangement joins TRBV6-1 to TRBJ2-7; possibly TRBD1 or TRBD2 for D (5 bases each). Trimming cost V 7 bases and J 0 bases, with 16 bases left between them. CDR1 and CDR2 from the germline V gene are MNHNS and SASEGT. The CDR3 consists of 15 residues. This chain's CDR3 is CASNPGTANSYEQYV. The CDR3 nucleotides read TGTGCCAGCAACCCCGGGACCGCCAACTCCTACGAGCAGTACGTC.

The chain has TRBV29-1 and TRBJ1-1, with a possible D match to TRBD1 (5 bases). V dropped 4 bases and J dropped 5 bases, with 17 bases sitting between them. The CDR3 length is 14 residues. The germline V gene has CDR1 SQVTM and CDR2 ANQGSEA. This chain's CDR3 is CSVGNRDYGTEAFF. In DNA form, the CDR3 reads TGCAGCGTTGGCAATCGGGACTATGGGACTGAAGCTTTCTTT.

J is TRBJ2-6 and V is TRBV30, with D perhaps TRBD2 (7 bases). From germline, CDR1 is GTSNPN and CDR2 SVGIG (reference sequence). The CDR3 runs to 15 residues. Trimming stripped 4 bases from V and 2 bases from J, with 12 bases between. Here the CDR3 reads CAWKQGGAGANVLTF. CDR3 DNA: TGTGCCTGGAAACAGGGAGGGGCTGGGGCCAACGTCCTGACTTTC.

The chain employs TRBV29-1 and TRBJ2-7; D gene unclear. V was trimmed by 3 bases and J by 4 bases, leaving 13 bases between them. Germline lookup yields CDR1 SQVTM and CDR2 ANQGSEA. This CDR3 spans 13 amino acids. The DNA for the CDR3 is TGCAGCGTTGATAAGAACTGGGATTACGAGCAGTACTTC. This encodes CSVDKNWDYEQYF.

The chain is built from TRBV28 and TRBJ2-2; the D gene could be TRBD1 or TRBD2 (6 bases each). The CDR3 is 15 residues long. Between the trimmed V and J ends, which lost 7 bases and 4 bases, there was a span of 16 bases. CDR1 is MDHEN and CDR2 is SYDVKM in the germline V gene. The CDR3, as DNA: TGTGCCAGCACCTCGGGGGCTGAGAGCACCGGGGAGCTGTTTTTT. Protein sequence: CASTSGAESTGELFF.

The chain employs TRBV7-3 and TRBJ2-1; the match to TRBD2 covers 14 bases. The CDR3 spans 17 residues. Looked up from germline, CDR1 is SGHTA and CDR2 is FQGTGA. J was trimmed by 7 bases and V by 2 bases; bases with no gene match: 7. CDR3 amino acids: CASSLSGLAGALNEQFF. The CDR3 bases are TGTGCCAGCAGCTTATCGGGACTAGCGGGGGCCCTAAATGAGCAGTTCTTC.

The CDR3 DNA is TGTGCCAGCAGCACCACAGGGTCACCTGGGGCCAACGTCCTGACTTTC. It encodes CASSTTGSPGANVLTF. The V gene is TRBV21-1, the J gene TRBJ2-6; the DNA was not compared with TRBD1, the D call given in the table. TRBV21-1 is marked as a pseudogene. This CDR3 comprises 16 residues.

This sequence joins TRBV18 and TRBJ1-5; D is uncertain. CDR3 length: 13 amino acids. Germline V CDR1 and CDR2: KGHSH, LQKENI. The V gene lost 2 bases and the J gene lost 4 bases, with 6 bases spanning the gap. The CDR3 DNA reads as TGTGCCAGCTCACCAGGGGAAAATCAGCCCCAGCATTTT. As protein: CASSPGENQPQHF. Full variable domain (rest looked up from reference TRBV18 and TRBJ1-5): NAGVMQNPRHLVRRRGQEARLRCSPMKGHSHVYWYRQLPEEGLKFMVYLQKENIIDESGMPKERFSAEFPKEGPSILRIQQVVRGDSAAYFCASSPGENQPQHFGDGTRLSIL.

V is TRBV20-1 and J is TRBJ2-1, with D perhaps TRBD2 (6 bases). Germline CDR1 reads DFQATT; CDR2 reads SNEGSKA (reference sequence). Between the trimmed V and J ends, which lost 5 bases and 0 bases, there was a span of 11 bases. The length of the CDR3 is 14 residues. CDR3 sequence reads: CSAGGRFSYNEQFF. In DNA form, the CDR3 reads TGCAGTGCTGGGGGGAGGTTCTCCTACAATGAGCAGTTCTTC.

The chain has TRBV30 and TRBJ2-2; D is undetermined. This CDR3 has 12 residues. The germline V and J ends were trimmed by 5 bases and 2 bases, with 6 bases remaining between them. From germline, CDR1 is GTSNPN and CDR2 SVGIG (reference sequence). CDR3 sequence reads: CAWSENTGELFF. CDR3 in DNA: TGTGCCTGGTCGGAAAACACCGGGGAGCTGTTTTTT.

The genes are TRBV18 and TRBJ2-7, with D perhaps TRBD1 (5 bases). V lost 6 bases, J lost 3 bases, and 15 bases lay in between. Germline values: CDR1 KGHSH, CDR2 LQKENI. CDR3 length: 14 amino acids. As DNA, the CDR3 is TGTGCCAGCTCGCAAAACAAAGGGGACTACGAGCAGTACTTC. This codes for CASSQNKGDYEQYF.

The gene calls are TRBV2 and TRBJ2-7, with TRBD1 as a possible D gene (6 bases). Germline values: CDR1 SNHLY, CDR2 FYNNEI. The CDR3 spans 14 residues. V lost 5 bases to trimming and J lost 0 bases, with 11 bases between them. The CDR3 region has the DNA TGTGCCAGCAGTTACAGGGCAGACTCCTACGAGCAGTACTTC. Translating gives CASSYRADSYEQYF.

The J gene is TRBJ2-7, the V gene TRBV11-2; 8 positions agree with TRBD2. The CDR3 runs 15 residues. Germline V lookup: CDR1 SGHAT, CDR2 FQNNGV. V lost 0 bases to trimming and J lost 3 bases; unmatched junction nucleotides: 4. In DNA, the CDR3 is TGTGCCAGCAGCTTAGATCCGGGGGGGTACTACGAGCAGTACGTC. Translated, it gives CASSLDPGGYYEQYV.

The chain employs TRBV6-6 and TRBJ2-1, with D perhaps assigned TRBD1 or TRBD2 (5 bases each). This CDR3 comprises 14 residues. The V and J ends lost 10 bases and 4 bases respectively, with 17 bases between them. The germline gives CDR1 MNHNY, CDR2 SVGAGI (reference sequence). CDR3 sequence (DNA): TGTGCCACCACCGGGACCAATATTTACAATGAGCAGTTCTTC. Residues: CATTGTNIYNEQFF.

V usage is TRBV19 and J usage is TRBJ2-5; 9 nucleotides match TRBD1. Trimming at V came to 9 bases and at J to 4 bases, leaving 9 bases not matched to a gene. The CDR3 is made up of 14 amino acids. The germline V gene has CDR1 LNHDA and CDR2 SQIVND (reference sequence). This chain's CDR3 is CASRPGTGLETQYF. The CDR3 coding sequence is TGTGCCAGCAGACCCGGGACAGGGTTAGAGACCCAGTACTTC. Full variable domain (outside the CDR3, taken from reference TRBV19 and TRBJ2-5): DGGITQSPKYLFRKEGQNVTLSCEQNLNHDAMYWYRQDPGQGLRLIYYSQIVNDFQKGDIAEGYSVSREKKESFPLTVTSAQKNPTAFYLCASRPGTGLETQYFGPGTRLLVL.

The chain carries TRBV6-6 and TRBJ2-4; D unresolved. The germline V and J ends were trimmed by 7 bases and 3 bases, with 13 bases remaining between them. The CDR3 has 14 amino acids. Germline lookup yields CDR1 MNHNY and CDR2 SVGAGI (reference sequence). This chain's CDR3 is CASNGLGGKNIQYF. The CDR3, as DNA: TGTGCCAGCAATGGGTTGGGCGGCAAAAACATTCAGTACTTC.

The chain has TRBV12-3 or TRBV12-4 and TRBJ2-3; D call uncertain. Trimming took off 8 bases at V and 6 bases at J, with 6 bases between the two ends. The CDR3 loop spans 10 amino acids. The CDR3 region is CASAWDTQYF. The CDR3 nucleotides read TGTGCCAGCGCTTGGGATACGCAGTATTTT.

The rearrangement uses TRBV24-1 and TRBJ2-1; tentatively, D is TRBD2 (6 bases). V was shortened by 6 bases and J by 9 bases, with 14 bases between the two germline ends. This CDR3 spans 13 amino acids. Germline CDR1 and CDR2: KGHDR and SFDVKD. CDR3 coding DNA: TGTGCCACCAGTTACTCTAGCGTCGGTGAGCAGTTCTTC. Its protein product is CATSYSSVGEQFF.

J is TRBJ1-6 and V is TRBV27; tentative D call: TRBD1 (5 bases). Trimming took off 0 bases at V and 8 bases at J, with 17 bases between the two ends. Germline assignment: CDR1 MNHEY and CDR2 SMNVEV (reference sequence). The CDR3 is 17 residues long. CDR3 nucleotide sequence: TGTGCCAGCAGTTTATCAGGGCTGGAGACAGAGTATTCACCCCTCCACTTT. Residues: CASSLSGLETEYSPLHF.